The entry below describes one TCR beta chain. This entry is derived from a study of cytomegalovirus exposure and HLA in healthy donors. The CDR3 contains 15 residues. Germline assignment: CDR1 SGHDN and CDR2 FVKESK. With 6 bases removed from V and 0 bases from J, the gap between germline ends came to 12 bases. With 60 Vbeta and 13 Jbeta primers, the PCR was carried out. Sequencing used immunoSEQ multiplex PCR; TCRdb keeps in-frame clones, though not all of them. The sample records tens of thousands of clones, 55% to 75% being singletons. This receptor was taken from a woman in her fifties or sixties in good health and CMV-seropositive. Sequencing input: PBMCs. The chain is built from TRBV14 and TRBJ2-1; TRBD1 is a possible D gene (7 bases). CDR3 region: CASREGASSYNEQFF. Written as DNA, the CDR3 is TGTGCCAGCAGGGAGGGGGCGAGCTCCTACAATGAGCAGTTCTTC.